These T cell receptor beta chains were read from a single sample in a study of T cell clones after liver transplantation. Generated by immunoSEQ multiplex PCR, the TCRdb table keeps only in-frame clones and is missing some. The table records some 120,000 clones, approximately 90% of them present only once. The sequencing here drew on CD4+ T cells from blood, taken 12 months after liver transplant. Every receptor here comes from a human patient who received a liver transplant. Some of the T cells may derive from the graft donor. Each CDR3 is given with its conserved first and last residue. Each record gives: clone size, V gene, J gene, D gene, CDR3 DNA, CDR3 protein. D genes are given only for firm matches. Not all rows give a size; the values are once, few, many and, for expanded clones, a class.

.,TRBV5-6,TRBJ1-4,.,TGTGCCAGCGAGGAGGGGGGAAGAACTAATGAAAAACTGTTTTTT,CASEEGGRTNEKLFF
.,TRBV6-6,TRBJ2-2,.,TGTGCCAGCAGTTACGGGGGCGCCGACACCGGGGAGCTGTTTTTT,CASSYGGADTGELFF
.,TRBV5-1,TRBJ2-7,TRBD2,TGCGCCAGCAGCTGGCGCGCGGGAGGGCCCTACGAGCAGTACTTC,CASSWRAGGPYEQYF
.,TRBV10-2,TRBJ1-1,.,TGCGCCAGCAGGGCAAGAGGGGGTTCGGGGACTGAAGCTTTCTTT,CASRARGGSGTEAFF
once,TRBV5-6,TRBJ1-3,.,TGTGCCAGCAGCCGCCGGGACATAGCTGGAAACACCATATATTTT,CASSRRDIAGNTIYF
many,TRBV7-9,TRBJ2-1,TRBD2,TGTGCCAGCAGCCCATTCGGGACTAGCGGGACTTACAATGAGCAGTTCTTC,CASSPFGTSGTYNEQFF
.,TRBV5-1,TRBJ2-5,TRBD1,TGCGCCAGCAGCCCTGGACAGGGGGTAAGAGAGACCCAGTACTTC,CASSPGQGVRETQYF
.,TRBV6-4,TRBJ2-3,.,TGTGCCAGCAGTGATGGCGTCGGGGGTAAAGATACGCAGTATTTT,CASSDGVGGKDTQYF
.,TRBV27,TRBJ2-1,.,TGTGCCAGCTACGGGACCTCCTCCTACAATGAGCAGTTCTTC,CASYGTSSYNEQFF
.,TRBV11-1,TRBJ1-4,.,TGTGCCAGCAGCTTCGGACGGATTAATGAAAAACTGTTTTTT,CASSFGRINEKLFF
.,TRBV19,TRBJ2-5,TRBD2,TGTGCCAGTAGCAACAGGGTACTAGCGGGACCCGTGGGGGAGACCCAGTACTTC,CASSNRVLAGPVGETQYF
few,TRBV11-2,TRBJ2-7,TRBD2,TGTGCCAGCAGCTTACGGTCCGCGACTAGCGGGGGCGAGCAGTACTTC,CASSLRSATSGGEQYF
.,TRBV6-6,TRBJ1-5,TRBD1,TGTGCCAGCAGTACGGGACAGGCTAGCAATCAGCCCCAGCATTTT,CASSTGQASNQPQHF
once,TRBV18,TRBJ2-7,TRBD2,TGTGCCAGCTCACCGGGGGGGGGCTACGAGCAGTACTTC,CASSPGGGYEQYF
.,TRBV5-1,TRBJ2-5,TRBD2,TGCGCCAGCAGCTGGCGGGAGGGAGAGACCCAGTACTTC,CASSWREGETQYF
.,TRBV4-2,TRBJ2-7,TRBD2,TGTGCCAGCAGCCAAGAATCTGGGACTAGTTCCTACGAGCAGTACTTC,CASSQESGTSSYEQYF
.,TRBV6-5,TRBJ2-7,TRBD2,TGTGCCAGCAGTTACTCGCCCCAGGGAGGGTACGAGCAGTACTTC,CASSYSPQGGYEQYF
.,TRBV10-1,TRBJ2-1,TRBD2,TGCGCCAGCAGTGCGGGAGGTAACAATGAGCAGTTCTTC,CASSAGGNNEQFF
.,TRBV11-2,TRBJ2-1,TRBD2,TGTGCCAGCAGCTTAGTTGGCGGGACTAGTTCTAATGAGCAGTTCTTC,CASSLVGGTSSNEQFF
.,TRBV9,TRBJ1-2,.,TGTGCCAGCAGTGGGCCAAACAGCTATGGCTACACCTTC,CASSGPNSYGYTF
.,TRBV5-1,TRBJ2-3,.,TGCGCCAGCAGCTTGGTCCTCGCAGATACGCAGTATTTT,CASSLVLADTQYF
.,TRBV28,TRBJ2-1,.,TGTGCCAGCAGCCCAACAGGGACATTTTACAATGAGCAGTTCTTC,CASSPTGTFYNEQFF
.,TRBV28,TRBJ2-7,.,TGTGCCAGCACCCTGCCCGGAGGTGGTTACGAGCAGTACTTC,CASTLPGGGYEQYF
.,TRBV14,TRBJ2-3,.,TGTGCCAGCAGCCAAGGCGGCTGGGGCACAGATACGCAGTATTTT,CASSQGGWGTDTQYF
once,TRBV2,TRBJ2-7,.,TGTGCCAGCAGTGCCCAGGCCTACGAGCAGTACTTC,CASSAQAYEQYF
.,TRBV12-2,TRBJ1-2,.,TGTGCAAGTCGCTCCCGGGAAGCCACGGGCTACACCTTC,CASRSREATGYTF
.,TRBV9,TRBJ2-7,.,TGTGCCAGCAGCGTAGAGGCTAGCGAGGCCCGCGAGCAGTACTTC,CASSVEASEAREQYF
.,TRBV28,TRBJ1-2,.,TGTGCCAGCAGTTTATCCGGGGATGGCTACACCTTC,CASSLSGDGYTF
.,TRBV18,TRBJ2-5,.,TGTGCCAGCTCATCTTCATGGTCGGGGGAGACCCAGTACTTC,CASSSSWSGETQYF
once,TRBV18,TRBJ2-3,.,TGTGCCAGCTCACCATTTAAGCGAGGGGAGTCTAGCACAGATACGCAGTATTTT,CASSPFKRGESSTDTQYF
.,TRBV18,TRBJ2-3,.,TGTGCCAGCTCAGGGGACCAGCTCCCCACAGATACGCAGTATTTT,CASSGDQLPTDTQYF
.,TRBV13,TRBJ2-7,.,TGTGCCAGCAGCTTAAATGGGGGGAGCTCCTACGAGCAGTACTTC,CASSLNGGSSYEQYF
.,TRBV2,TRBJ2-7,TRBD2,TGTGCCAGCAGTGAGACGGGACTACCCAAATACGAGCAGTACTTC,CASSETGLPKYEQYF
.,TRBV28,TRBJ1-4,.,TGTGCCACCACCCTAGGATCCACTAATGAAAAACTGTTTTTT,CATTLGSTNEKLFF
.,TRBV10-2,TRBJ1-5,.,TGCGCCAGCAGTGAGAGTACAGCTAGCAATCAGCCCCAGCATTTT,CASSESTASNQPQHF
.,TRBV12-5,TRBJ2-5,.,TGTGCTAGTGGTTTGACAGGGAGGGTCGAGACCCAGTACTTC,CASGLTGRVETQYF
.,TRBV10-2,TRBJ1-1,.,TGCGCCAGCAGTTCGGGGAATCGTCAAGCTTTCTTT,CASSSGNRQAFF
.,TRBV7-9,TRBJ1-4,TRBD1,TGTGCCCCCACCAGGGGGGGACAGGGGGCTCCCGATTGGGGTTTT,CAPTRGGQGAPDWGF
.,TRBV10-3,TRBJ2-7,.,TGTGCCATCAGCTTTGTCCGAGACAACGAGCAGTACTTC,CAISFVRDNEQYF
.,TRBV5-1,TRBJ1-4,.,TGCGCCAGCAGCCCCTATTTCCCTAATGAAAAACTGTTTTTT,CASSPYFPNEKLFF
.,TRBV11-2,TRBJ2-7,.,TGTGCCAGCAGCTTAGCCGGGGGCGCTTCCTACGAGCAGTACTTC,CASSLAGGASYEQYF
.,TRBV5-6,TRBJ2-7,TRBD1,TGTGCCAGCACCAAATCCCGGGACAGGGGCCCTTACGAGCAGTACTTC,CASTKSRDRGPYEQYF
.,TRBV18,TRBJ2-7,TRBD2,TGTGCCAGCTCACCTGGACTAGCGGGAGAGCAGTACTTC,CASSPGLAGEQYF
.,TRBV27,TRBJ2-7,TRBD2,TGTGCCAGCAGTATCAGACTAGCGGGACTCTACGAGCAGTACTTC,CASSIRLAGLYEQYF
.,TRBV19,TRBJ2-3,.,TGTGCCAGTAGTTCCCTCGGGGGACCTAGCACAGATACGCAGTATTTT,CASSSLGGPSTDTQYF
.,TRBV6-1,TRBJ1-3,.,TGTGCCAGCAGTGCGGACCGGGTAACTGGAAACACCATATATTTT,CASSADRVTGNTIYF
.,TRBV12-1,TRBJ1-2,.,TGTGCCAGCAGCCCCCCGGGACAGCGGGGAAACTATGGCTACACCTTC,CASSPPGQRGNYGYTF
.,TRBV19,TRBJ1-5,.,TGTGCCAGTAGTATTGCGGATCAGCCCCAGCATTTT,CASSIADQPQHF
.,TRBV20-1,TRBJ2-7,.,TGCAGTGTACCAGGGATCTACGAGCAGTACTTC,CSVPGIYEQYF
.,TRBV6-1,TRBJ2-1,TRBD2,TGTGCCAGCAGTGGGGCTGGTACTAGCGGGAGTAACGTGCAGTTCTTC,CASSGAGTSGSNVQFF